The 9 T cell receptor beta chains below come from one sample, sequenced in a study of long-term antiretroviral therapy in people with HIV. At survey level, the immunoSEQ assay was run in its v3.0 version. Produced via immunoSEQ multiplex PCR; TCRdb's table is partial and in-frame only. This sample has around 30,000 clones, with about 95% found just once. This specimen was unsorted PBMCs, taken 5.3 years after starting antiretroviral therapy. These receptors were collected from a man aged 25-45 years with HIV.

The rearrangement uses TRBV7-8 and TRBJ2-7; possible D gene TRBD2, 5 bases. The CDR3 is made up of 16 amino acids. CDR1 and CDR2 (germline): SGHVS, FQNEAQ. V was cut by 1 base and J by 2 bases, with 15 bases left in between. CDR3 residues: CASSLDRGPQAYEQYF. The CDR3 region has the DNA TGTGCCAGCAGCTTAGATAGAGGGCCCCAGGCCTACGAGCAGTACTTC.

The rearrangement joins TRBV7-9 to TRBJ2-5, with D unclear. This CDR3 comprises 14 residues. Germline loops: CDR1 SEHNR, CDR2 FQNEAQ (reference sequence). The germline V and J ends were trimmed by 0 bases and 1 base, with 6 bases remaining between them. The CDR3 nucleotides are TGTGCCAGCAGCTTAGCAGGGCGCCAAGAGACCCAGTACTTC. It yields the protein CASSLAGRQETQYF.

The chain carries TRBV13 and TRBJ1-6; no firm D call. V was cut by 2 bases and J by 6 bases, with 8 bases left in between. The CDR3 totals 14 residues. Germline-derived CDR1 and CDR2 are PRHDT and FYEKMQ (reference sequence). CDR3 nucleotide sequence: TGTGCCAGCAGCTTATCCGAGATTAATTCACCCCTCCACTTT. Its protein is CASSLSEINSPLHF. Combining the CDR3 with reference TRBV13 and TRBJ1-6 gives the whole variable domain AAGVIQSPRHLIKEKRETATLKCYPIPRHDTVYWYQQGPGQDPQFLISFYEKMQSDKGSIPDRFSAQQFSDYHSELNMSSLELGDSALYFCASSLSEINSPLHFGNGTRLTVT.

The V and J genes are TRBV10-3 and TRBJ2-1, with D possibly TRBD2 on 6 matching bases. In germline, CDR1 is ENHRY, CDR2 SYGVKD. The V end was cut by 1 base, the J end by 8 bases, with 21 bases between. This CDR3 region has 17 residues. CDR3 sequence reads: CAISEFSPGTAADEQFF. CDR3 bases: TGTGCCATCAGTGAGTTCTCCCCCGGGACTGCCGCCGATGAGCAGTTCTTC.

The chain couples TRBV4-1 to TRBJ1-4; no reliable D call. This CDR3 is built from 14 residues. From germline, CDR1 is MGHRA and CDR2 YSYEKL. V lost 1 base and J lost 5, with 8 bases in between. The CDR3 coding sequence is TGCGCCAGCAGCCAAGTTACTGTAAATGAAAAACTGTTTTTT. It is translated as CASSQVTVNEKLFF.

Points on this clone: Sequence at one end of the junction differs from germline and may be a read error. The chain uses TRBV7-9 and TRBJ2-3, with D possibly called TRBD1 or TRBD2 (6 bases each). The CDR3 totals 14 residues. Germline V CDR1 and CDR2: SEHNR, FQNEAQ (reference sequence). The CDR3 here is CASNLGGPRDTQYF. CDR3 nucleotide sequence: TGTGCCAGCAACTTAGGGGGGCCCAGAGATACGCAGTATTTT.

V is TRBV27 and J is TRBJ2-7, with TRBD1 identical over 9 bases. Germline V gene lookup returns CDR1 MNHEY and CDR2 SMNVEV (reference sequence). This CDR3 spans 15 amino acids. The J segment lost 7 bases and the V segment lost 0 bases, leaving 7 bases of the junction unmatched. For the CDR3, the DNA is TGTGCCAGCAGTTTATCTATTACAGGGGGCGGGGAGCAGTACTTC. Translation gives CASSLSITGGGEQYF.

This clone was recorded only once. The chain couples TRBV5-1 to TRBJ2-2, with D tentatively TRBD2 (5 bases). In germline, CDR1 is SGHRS, CDR2 YFSETQ. V was pared by 0 bases and J by 6 bases, with 9 bases between. The CDR3 is 14 residues long. CDR3 nucleotide sequence: TGCGCCAGCAGCTTGGTGGGGAGCGCCGGGGAGCTGTTTTTT. The encoded protein is CASSLVGSAGELFF.

On this clone: Other DNA sequences within the sample encode an identical CDR3. The V and J genes are TRBV6-1 and TRBJ2-1, with TRBD2 matching over 9 bases. Germline V gene lookup returns CDR1 MNHNS and CDR2 SASEGT. The CDR3 has 15 amino acids. V gave up 2 bases and J gave up 1 base; unmatched junction bases: 0. In DNA, the CDR3 is TGTGCCAGCAGTGAACTAGCGGGGTCCTACAATGAGCAGTTCTTC. Encoded protein: CASSELAGSYNEQFF.